The 14 T cell receptor beta chains below were found in one sample sequenced in a study of T cells after yellow fever vaccination. Via MiXCR, TCRdb re-called the 5' RACE reads, giving one row per CDR3 protein. The table has hundreds of thousands of distinct CDR3 sequences, 9% to 15% seen once. The input for sequencing was PBMCs, taken on the day of the yellow fever booster vaccination. These receptors originate from a young man who received the YFV17D yellow fever vaccine.

The chain combines TRBV20-1 with TRBJ2-5; TRBD2 aligns across 10 bases. Germline assignment: CDR1 DFQATT and CDR2 SNEGSKA (reference sequence). CDR3 length equals 15 residues. V was pared by 6 bases and J by 2 bases, with 9 bases of the junction left unmatched. The CDR3 DNA reads TGCAGTGCCAGCCGATTACTAGCGGGGCAAGAGACCCAGTACTTC. Translating it yields CSASRLLAGQETQYF.

This clonotype occurred many times. Sequence at one end of the junction differs from germline and may be a read error. The chain is built from TRBV6-6 and TRBJ2-5; 7 bases are a match to TRBD2. CDR1 and CDR2 from the germline V gene are MNHNY and SVGAGI (reference sequence). This CDR3 is 13 amino acids long. The CDR3 spells CASSSGLGEIQYF. The CDR3 coding sequence is TGTGCCAGCAGTTCCGGACTAGGGGAGATCCAGTACTTC.

This clonotype showed up many times. The chain joins TRBV7-9 to TRBJ2-5; weak D call: TRBD1 (5 bases). With 3 bases removed from V and 2 bases from J, the gap between germline ends came to 13 bases. The CDR3 extends over 15 amino acids. The germline V gene encodes CDR1 SEHNR and CDR2 FQNEAQ (reference sequence). The chain's CDR3 is CASSFGQGVQETQYF. DNA for the CDR3: TGTGCCAGCAGCTTTGGGCAGGGTGTTCAAGAGACCCAGTACTTC. Full variable domain (remainder filled in from reference TRBV7-9 and TRBJ2-5): DTGVSQNPRHKITKRGQNVTFRCDPISEHNRLYWYRQTLGQGPEFLTYFQNEAQLEKSRLLSDRFSAERPKGSFSTLEIQRTEQGDSAMYLCASSFGQGVQETQYFGPGTRLLVL.

The table lists this clonotype with a few counts. The genes are TRBV10-3 and TRBJ2-5; D remains unclear. Germline V lookup: CDR1 ENHRY, CDR2 SYGVKD. The CDR3 is 14 residues long. Between the trimmed V and J ends, which lost 2 bases and 0 bases, there was a span of 7 bases. The CDR3 spells CAISEAPNQETQYF. As DNA, the CDR3 is TGTGCCATCAGTGAGGCGCCTAACCAAGAGACCCAGTACTTC.

This chain uses TRBV20-1 with TRBJ1-2, with TRBD1 matching 10 bases. Trimming took 5 bases from V and 6 from J; bases not matched to a gene: 6. Germline CDR1 is DFQATT and CDR2 is SNEGSKA (reference sequence). CDR3 length equals 13 residues. CDR3 DNA sequence: TGCAGTGCTGTATCCGGGACAGGGGATGGCTACACCTTC. Its protein is CSAVSGTGDGYTF.

The V gene is TRBV27, the J gene TRBJ2-7; D not certain. Germline V gene data show CDR1 as MNHEY and CDR2 as SMNVEV (reference sequence). V lost 8 bases and J 0 bases, leaving 14 bases between the germline ends. CDR3 length: 14 amino acids. The CDR3 DNA is TGTGCCAGCCCCTCCTTGACGGGCTCCTACGAGCAGTACTTC. Amino acids: CASPSLTGSYEQYF.

This clonotype was detected a few times. This chain connects TRBV20-1 to TRBJ2-1; D is possibly TRBD1 or TRBD2 (5 bases each). Germline-derived CDR1 and CDR2 are DFQATT and SNEGSKA (reference sequence). Trimming removed 0 bases at V and 4 bases at J, with 19 bases between. This CDR3 contains 17 residues. The CDR3 nucleotides are TGCAGTGCTAGAGATGAGGGAAGGGGCCTCTATTACAATGAGCAGTTCTTC. It specifies CSARDEGRGLYYNEQFF.

This clonotype has just a few counts. This chain uses TRBV15 with TRBJ1-1; a weak D match, TRBD1 (6 bases). The germline V gene has CDR1 LNHNV and CDR2 YYDKDF (reference sequence). V gave up 8 bases and J gave up 0 bases, with 10 bases separating them. The length of the CDR3 is 13 residues. In DNA, the CDR3 is TGTGCCACCGGACAGCTTCTGAACACTGAAGCTTTCTTT. Its protein is CATGQLLNTEAFF.

The rearrangement joins TRBV6-1 to TRBJ1-2; a possible D gene is TRBD1 (5 bases). Germline V gene lookup returns CDR1 MNHNS and CDR2 SASEGT. Trimming shortened V by 6 bases and J by 4 bases, and 15 bases separated the two germline ends. CDR3 length: 14 amino acids. CDR3: CASSSLLDSYGYTF. CDR3 in DNA: TGTGCCAGCAGCTCACTACTAGACAGCTATGGCTACACCTTC.

This clonotype was counted between two and nine times. The J gene is TRBJ1-2, the V gene TRBV7-2; TRBD1 matches 7 bases. The V segment lost 5 bases and the J segment 8 bases; nucleotides outside the gene matches: 8. The germline gives CDR1 SGHTA, CDR2 FQGNSA. The CDR3 is 13 residues long. The CDR3 sequence is CASSPRQGMGYTF. CDR3 sequence (DNA): TGTGCCAGCAGCCCGCGACAGGGTATGGGCTACACCTTC.

This clonotype was counted a few times. The genes are TRBV15 and TRBJ2-7, with 10 bases lining up with TRBD2. The CDR3 spans 18 residues. V trimming: 0 bases; J trimming: 3 bases; junction bases outside the gene matches: 11. Per the germline V gene, CDR1 is LNHNV and CDR2 is YYDKDF (reference sequence). The CDR3 DNA is TGTGCCACCAGCAGAGATAGCCTAGCGGGAGCCTTTTTCTACGAGCAGTACTTC. Translation gives CATSRDSLAGAFFYEQYF.

This clonotype was detected only a few times. The rearrangement uses TRBV6-2 or TRBV6-3 and TRBJ2-7, with 7 bases aligning to TRBD1. The length of the CDR3 is 15 residues. J lost 5 bases, V lost 4 bases, and 11 bases had no gene match. Per the germline V gene, CDR1 is MNHEY and CDR2 is SVGEGT. As DNA, the CDR3 is TGTGCCAGCAGTTCTTTGACAGGGAGATCTGACGAGCAGTACTTC. It is translated as CASSSLTGRSDEQYF.

The rearrangement uses TRBV5-5 and TRBJ2-7; a weak D match, TRBD2 (6 bases). The germline V and J ends were trimmed by 7 bases and 2 bases, with 19 bases remaining between them. The germline V gene encodes CDR1 SGHKS and CDR2 YYEKEE (reference sequence). The CDR3 is made up of 15 amino acids. The CDR3 DNA reads as TGTGCCAGCTCACTATCCGGGACTCGGGCCTACGAGCAGTACTTC. Its translation is CASSLSGTRAYEQYF.

This clonotype turned up a few times. The chain is built from TRBV9 and TRBJ2-5, with a tentative D call TRBD2 (5 bases). The V and J ends lost 2 bases and 4 bases respectively, with 15 bases between them. Looked up from germline, CDR1 is SGDLS and CDR2 is YYNGEE. The CDR3 has 15 residues. The CDR3 sequence: CASSVSNVAGETQYF. DNA for the CDR3: TGTGCCAGCAGCGTTTCGAATGTGGCGGGAGAGACCCAGTACTTC.